The 16 T cell receptor beta chains presented below share a single source sample, sequenced in a study of graft-versus-host responses after intestinal transplantation. Sequenced by immunoSEQ multiplex PCR; TCRdb stores in-frame clones only, minus some. The sample has roughly 97,000 clones, around 90% seen once. The source was PBMCs, collected roughly 450 days after intestinal transplant. The origin of the receptors is a human patient who received an intestinal transplant, so some T cells may come from the graft donor.

This clone was detected once. This sequence joins TRBV9 and TRBJ1-4; possibly TRBD1 for D (5 bases). CDR1 SGDLS and CDR2 YYNGEE come from the germline V gene. With 4 bases removed from V and 5 bases from J, the gap between germline ends came to 12 bases. The CDR3 is 14 residues long. The CDR3 spells CASSSSGGNEKLFF. DNA for the CDR3: TGTGCCAGCAGCTCGTCGGGGGGGAATGAAAAACTGTTTTTT. The variable domain in full, completed from reference TRBV9 and TRBJ1-4, reads DSGVTQTPKHLITATGQRVTLRCSPRSGDLSVYWYQQSLDQGLQFLIQYYNGEERAKGNILERFSAQQFPDLHSELNLSSLELGDSALYFCASSSSGGNEKLFFGSGTQLSVL.

This chain uses TRBV6-1 with TRBJ1-5; D is uncertain. This CDR3 region has 16 residues. From germline, CDR1 is MNHNS and CDR2 SASEGT. V was pared by 0 bases and J by 7 bases, with 16 bases between. CDR3 loop: CASSEASGRARQPQHF. CDR3 bases: TGTGCCAGCAGTGAAGCGAGCGGTCGGGCCCGCCAGCCCCAGCATTTT.

The chain combines TRBV2 with TRBJ2-1; D gene ambiguous. The V and J ends lost 2 bases and 4 bases respectively, with 3 bases between them. The CDR3 consists of 12 residues. Germline-derived CDR1 and CDR2 are SNHLY and FYNNEI. CDR3 loop: CASSETYNEQFF. The CDR3 nucleotides are TGTGCCAGCAGTGAAACTTACAATGAGCAGTTCTTC.

The CDR3 sequence is CASRGGLGTDTQYF. CDR3 DNA sequence: TGTGCCAGCAGGGGGGGGCTGGGCACAGATACGCAGTATTTT. J is TRBJ2-3 and V is TRBV2; the D gene is possibly TRBD2 (7 bases). Germline V CDR1 and CDR2: SNHLY, FYNNEI. There are 14 residues in the CDR3. Trimming removed 6 bases at V and 1 base at J, with 11 bases between.

By sample fraction, this clone is medium-sized. The rearrangement joins TRBV13 to TRBJ2-2; TRBD1 is a possible D gene (5 bases). There are 16 residues in the CDR3. Germline CDR1 reads PRHDT; CDR2 reads FYEKMQ (reference sequence). Trimming removed 2 bases at V and 0 bases at J, with 10 bases between. The CDR3 sequence: CASSLYPGTNTGELFF. In DNA form, the CDR3 reads TGTGCCAGCAGCTTATACCCAGGGACGAACACCGGGGAGCTGTTTTTT.

The chain is built from TRBV5-8 and TRBJ2-5; a possible D gene is TRBD1 (5 bases). The CDR3 runs 15 residues. Deletions cut 0 bases from V and 4 bases from J, with 13 bases between. Germline CDR1 and CDR2: SGHTS and YDEGEE. The chain's CDR3 is CASSLGQGTGETQYF. The DNA for the CDR3 is TGTGCCAGCAGCTTGGGGCAGGGTACGGGAGAGACCCAGTACTTC.

This chain links TRBV29-1 with TRBJ1-2, with 8 bases matching TRBD1. V shed 4 bases, J shed 4 bases, and the junction held 5 bases outside the gene matches. Per germline, CDR1 SQVTM and CDR2 ANQGSEA. The CDR3 has 13 amino acids. CDR3 sequence: CSVGVTGAYGYTF. CDR3 coding DNA: TGCAGCGTTGGCGTGACAGGGGCCTATGGCTACACCTTC.

The V gene is TRBV27, the J gene TRBJ2-1, with 7 bases fitting TRBD2. Germline V gives CDR1 MNHEY, CDR2 SMNVEV (reference sequence). Germline trimming cut 7 bases from V and 0 bases from J; bases unmatched to any gene: 9. There are 16 residues in the CDR3. The chain's CDR3 is CASTHFGGSSYNEQFF. The CDR3 bases are TGTGCCAGCACCCACTTTGGCGGGAGCTCCTACAATGAGCAGTTCTTC.

The genes are TRBV5-1 and TRBJ1-1; TRBD1 agrees at 7 bases. Per the germline V gene, CDR1 is SGHRS and CDR2 is YFSETQ. This CDR3 is 15 amino acids long. With 4 bases clipped from V and 0 bases from J, the junction kept 6 bases outside the gene matches. CDR3 sequence: CASSPGTAMNTEAFF. The CDR3 DNA reads TGCGCCAGCAGCCCAGGGACAGCGATGAACACTGAAGCTTTCTTT.

For this clone: Mismatch with germline at one junction end may stem from a read error. The rearrangement uses TRBV7-7 and TRBJ2-5; D might be TRBD1 or TRBD2, each matching 5 bases. Per germline, CDR1 SSHAT and CDR2 FNYEAQ (reference sequence). The CDR3 length is 13 residues. The CDR3 DNA reads as TGTGCTAGCAGCTGGGACCGGCAAGAGACCCAGTACTTC. Amino acids: CASSWDRQETQYF.

The chain joins TRBV5-6 to TRBJ2-5; 7 bases agree with TRBD1. The trim removed 3 bases at V and 2 bases at J, leaving 7 bases unmatched. CDR3 length: 15 residues. Germline loops: CDR1 SGHDT, CDR2 YYEEEE. CDR3 in amino acids: CASSSSGQLQETQYF. The CDR3 DNA is TGTGCCAGCAGCTCGTCGGGACAGCTACAAGAGACCCAGTACTTC.

This chain joins TRBV21-1 and TRBJ2-4; TRBD1 is the table's D call, not checked against the DNA. TRBV21-1 is assigned pseudogene status. There are 15 residues in the CDR3. The CDR3 DNA sequence: TGTGCCCCAGCAGCCCGGAACAGGGGAGAAAACATTCAGTACTTC. Translation gives CAPAARNRGENIQYF.

The CDR3 region is CASSFSYEQYF. The CDR3 coding sequence is TGTGCCAGCAGCTTTTCGTACGAGCAGTACTTC. The rearrangement links TRBV11-2 to TRBJ2-7, with unresolved D. Germline V gene lookup returns CDR1 SGHAT and CDR2 FQNNGV. The CDR3 sequence is 11 residues long. The V and J ends lost 3 bases and 4 bases respectively, with 4 bases between them.

There are a few counts of this clone. The rearrangement uses TRBV6-6 and TRBJ1-2; a possible D gene is TRBD1 (5 bases). Trimming took 6 bases from V and 8 from J, leaving 10 bases between them. The CDR3 covers 11 residues. Germline loops: CDR1 MNHNY, CDR2 SVGAGI (reference sequence). The CDR3 protein is CASRGRDGYTF. In nucleotides, the CDR3 is TGTGCCAGCAGGGGCAGGGACGGCTACACCTTC.

This clone was counted only a few times. V usage is TRBV2 and J usage is TRBJ1-6, with a tentative D call TRBD1 (5 bases). This CDR3 spans 15 amino acids. Germline CDR1 is SNHLY and CDR2 is FYNNEI. V lost 3 bases and J lost 11, with 17 bases in between. DNA for the CDR3: TGTGCCAGCAGTGAGAGCAGGGCTTTAGGGGCACCCCTCCACTTT. Its protein is CASSESRALGAPLHF.

The chain couples TRBV29-1 to TRBJ1-2; D remains ambiguous. The V end was cut by 4 bases, the J end by 5 bases, with 11 bases between. Germline lookup yields CDR1 SQVTM and CDR2 ANQGSEA. CDR3 length equals 12 residues. CDR3 nucleotide sequence: TGCAGCGTTGCCAGGTCCAAATATGGCTACACCTTC. It encodes CSVARSKYGYTF.